This T cell receptor (beta chain) emerged from a study of siplizumab effects on memory and regulatory T cells (dated by TCRdb to about 2019). Regarding the complete study: Paired mixed lymphocyte reactions were run with siplizumab at 1 ug/mL and without drug, across eight responder-stimulator pairs. The effect of the anti-CD2 antibody siplizumab on alloreactive T-cell subsets was examined in allogeneic mixed lymphocyte reactions constructed from human PBMCs. General findings and caveats noted by the study authors: Roughly 75-97% of proliferating CD4+ or CD8+ clones could not be assigned a naive or memory phenotype. Whether proliferating Tregs from siplizumab cultures were suppressive was not functionally confirmed. Unstimulated naive T cells appeared more diverse than memory T cells, and naive cells seemed to contribute substantially to the alloresponse. The cumulative frequency of alloreactive sequences traceable to unstimulated CD4+ memory T cells was significantly reduced by siplizumab. In reactions with siplizumab, an average of 68.8% of mappable alloreactive CD4+ clones were Treg-derived, compared with 26.9% in control reactions. Because sequences at frequencies below about 10^-5 were poorly captured, only a minor fraction of alloreactive clones could be mapped back to unstimulated subsets.

On this clone: This receptor's antigen is unknown. Per-base quality was not reported, and no clone a single base away is much larger than it.

To prepare the library, the immunoSEQ multiplex PCR assay was applied. Approximately 100,000 TCR templates per sample were assayed on the deep sequencing platform. Genomic DNA extracted from sorted T cells was used for TCRbeta CDR3 sequencing. Concerning the study's data processing: The R programming language was used for the clonal analysis of the TCRbeta CDR3 data. Alloreactive CD4+ and CD8+ clones were defined by comparing unstimulated samples with post-reaction CFSE-low samples. Regulatory or non-regulatory origin of alloreactive CD4+ clones was assigned by matching sequences to the sorted unstimulated Treg and non-Treg repertoires. Here the immuneACCESS table is served through TCRdb, limited to in-frame sequences with V and J called. Missing clones are a known gap in these copies; in checked studies unresolved V genes cover under half, and the rest lacks a known reason. Clone size and V and J calls were adopted from that table, with D and trimming inferred from the DNA. The sample has 9,500 to 10,000 clones on record, 40% of them singletons. The ten largest clones capture about 9.4% of the sample.

Mixed lymphocyte reaction cells were cocultured at 37°C for 5 to 7 days. Responder PBMCs were labelled with CFSE and stimulator PBMCs with Violet Dye, then combined at a 1:1 ratio. TCRbeta CDR3 sequencing was performed on sorted unstimulated T cells and on proliferating T cells recovered from mixed lymphocyte reactions. Fresh whole blood from nine to ten HLA-typed healthy donors was used as the source from which PBMCs were isolated. For TCR sequencing, responder T cells that had proliferated and were CFSE-low were FACS-sorted once the mixed lymphocyte reaction was over. The CDR3 goes from the cysteine to the phenylalanine over 12 residues. The CDR3 DNA has 36 bases and is translated from base 1. V lost 2 bases and J lost 5 bases; the stretch between them is 6 bases long. For CDR1 and CDR2, the germline V gene lists SGHVS and FNYEAQ.

The sample was CFSE-low (dividing) CD4+ T cells sorted from an allogeneic mixed lymphocyte reaction. This receptor was obtained from a human donor in good health; the cells came from an allogeneic mixed lymphocyte reaction. The V gene is TRBV7-6 and the J gene is TRBJ2-5; the D gene is possibly TRBD2, with 5 bases matching. The CDR3 protein: CASSLRRETQYF. The sequenced DNA is TGTGCCAGCAGCTTACGGAGGGAGACCCAGTACTTC.